This TCR beta chain was captured by sequencing in a study of CD8 T cells in Susac syndrome. Random hexamers were used to reverse transcribe roughly 0.45 to 1 ug of RNA. A multiplex approach, immunoSEQ multiplex PCR, amplified TCR beta CDR3 across 54 Vbeta and 13 Jbeta. TCRdb passed the immunoSEQ multiplex PCR reads through MiXCR, listing each CDR3 protein once. This table has under 350,000 distinct CDR3 sequences, roughly nine tenths appearing once. A word on this clonotype: Antigen unknown.

Germline V gene data show CDR1 as DFQATT and CDR2 as SNEGSKA (reference sequence). V was pared by 1 base and J by 0 bases, with 10 bases between. The CDR3 is made up of 15 amino acids. Overall study results and limits: The number of individuals included in the study's TCR sequencing and HLA analysis was acknowledged as relatively small.

This chain uses TRBV20-1 with TRBJ1-5, with D hard to call. The source of this sequence is a human donor with multiple sclerosis. The sequenced material came from CD4+ T cells from PBMCs. The CDR3 coding sequence is TGCAGTGCTAGAGGCCGAGCTGATAGCAATCAGCCCCAGCATTTT. As protein: CSARGRADSNQPQHF.